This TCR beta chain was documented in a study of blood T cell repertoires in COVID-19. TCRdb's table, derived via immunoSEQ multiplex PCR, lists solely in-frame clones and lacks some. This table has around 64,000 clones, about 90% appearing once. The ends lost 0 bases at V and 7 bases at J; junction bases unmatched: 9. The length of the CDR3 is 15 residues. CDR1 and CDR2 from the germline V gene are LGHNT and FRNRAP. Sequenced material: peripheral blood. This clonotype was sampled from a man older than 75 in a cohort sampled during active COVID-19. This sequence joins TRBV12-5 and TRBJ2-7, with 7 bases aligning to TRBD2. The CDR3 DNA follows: TGTGCTAGTGGTTTGGTGTTAGGCAGGGAGGGGGAGCAGTACTTC. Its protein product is CASGLVLGREGEQYF.